The rows below give T cell receptor beta chains drawn from one sample of a study of cytomegalovirus exposure and HLA in healthy donors. Assay: immunoSEQ multiplex PCR; the TCRdb copy retains only in-frame clones and omits some. Of over 150,000 clones in the sample, approximately 78% were seen once. Specimen: PBMCs. The receptor set was obtained from a woman in her twenties or thirties in good health and CMV-seropositive. The CDR3 runs from the conserved cysteine through the conserved F or W. A D gene is named only where the DNA matches it firmly. Clone size, where shown, is once, few, many, or a class for clones that have expanded.

length: 16; D: TRBD1; V: TRBV18; J: TRBJ1-1; size: .; DNA: TGTGCCAGCTCACTGAACAGGGGGCGTTTGAACACTGAAGCTTTCTTT; CDR3: CASSLNRGRLNTEAFF
length: 14; D: .; V: TRBV2; J: TRBJ1-4; size: .; DNA: TGTGCCAGCAGTTCGGCCAGGCCGAATGAAAAACTGTTTTTT; CDR3: CASSSARPNEKLFF
length: 14; D: TRBD2; V: TRBV4-2; J: TRBJ2-2; size: .; DNA: TGTGCCAGCAGACAGACTAGCGACACCGGGGAGCTGTTTTTT; CDR3: CASRQTSDTGELFF
length: 15; D: TRBD2; V: TRBV5-4; J: TRBJ2-2; size: .; DNA: TGTGCCAGCAGCTTGGCTAGCGGACCCACCGGGGAGCTGTTTTTT; CDR3: CASSLASGPTGELFF
length: 13; D: .; V: TRBV5-1; J: TRBJ2-7; size: .; DNA: TGCGCCAGCAGACTGACAGGTACCTACGAGCAGTACTTC; CDR3: CASRLTGTYEQYF
length: 13; D: .; V: TRBV6-6; J: TRBJ2-7; size: .; DNA: TGTGCCAGCACCCCGTCAGGGACCTACGAGCAGTACTTC; CDR3: CASTPSGTYEQYF
length: 14; D: .; V: TRBV7-9; J: TRBJ1-6; size: .; DNA: TGTGCCAGCAGCTTAACACAGTCAATGCCCTCCCTCCACTTT; CDR3: CASSLTQSMPSLHF
length: 14; D: .; V: TRBV19; J: TRBJ2-1; size: .; DNA: TGTGCCAGTAGTACCTCCAGCTCCTACAATGAGCAGTTCTTC; CDR3: CASSTSSSYNEQFF
length: 17; D: TRBD2; V: TRBV5-4; J: TRBJ2-7; size: few; DNA: TGTGCCAGCAGCTTGGACCCCCACTGGGGGGACTACTACGAGCAGTACTTC; CDR3: CASSLDPHWGDYYEQYF
length: 14; D: .; V: TRBV6-1; J: TRBJ1-3; size: .; DNA: TGTGCCAGCTCGACTGGAGGGGAGGGAAACACCATATATTTT; CDR3: CASSTGGEGNTIYF
length: 14; D: TRBD1; V: TRBV15; J: TRBJ1-1; size: once; DNA: TGTGCCACCAGCAGAGGACAGGGTGTCACTGAAGCTTTCTTT; CDR3: CATSRGQGVTEAFF
length: 15; D: TRBD1; V: TRBV5-4; J: TRBJ1-1; size: .; DNA: TGTGCCAGCAGCTCCAGGACAGGGGGGAACACTGAAGCTTTCTTT; CDR3: CASSSRTGGNTEAFF
length: 14; D: TRBD1; V: TRBV2; J: TRBJ2-5; size: few; DNA: TGTGCCAGCAGTGGGACAGGGGTTCAAGAGACCCAGTACTTC; CDR3: CASSGTGVQETQYF
length: 12; D: .; V: TRBV9; J: TRBJ1-1; size: .; DNA: TGTGCCAGCAGCGTAAACGGTGTCGAAGCTTTCTTT; CDR3: CASSVNGVEAFF
length: 14; D: TRBD1; V: TRBV7-9; J: TRBJ1-1; size: once; DNA: TGTGCCAGCAGCTTCGACAGGGGGCCCACTGAAGCTTTCTTT; CDR3: CASSFDRGPTEAFF
length: 15; D: .; V: TRBV7-9; J: TRBJ1-6; size: .; DNA: TGTGCCAGCGCGTCCGGGAGCTCCTATAATTCACCCCTCCACTTT; CDR3: CASASGSSYNSPLHF
length: 14; D: .; V: TRBV19; J: TRBJ1-3; size: .; DNA: TGTGCCAGTAGTCTCCAGACAGCTGGAAACACCATATATTTT; CDR3: CASSLQTAGNTIYF
length: 13; D: .; V: TRBV6-5; J: TRBJ1-5; size: .; DNA: TGTGCCAGCAGTTACAACATCAATCAGCCCCAGCATTTT; CDR3: CASSYNINQPQHF
length: 18; D: TRBD1; V: TRBV19; J: TRBJ2-2; size: .; DNA: TGTGCCAGTAGTCGACAGGGGGCGGGGGCTGTTTTTACCGGGGAGCTGTTTTTT; CDR3: CASSRQGAGAVFTGELFF
length: 14; D: TRBD1; V: TRBV27; J: TRBJ1-2; size: .; DNA: TGTGCCAGCGCTAGGCAGGGGGCGAATTCTGGCTACACCTTC; CDR3: CASARQGANSGYTF
length: 16; D: .; V: TRBV4-1; J: TRBJ1-3; size: .; DNA: TGCGCCAGCAGCCTACACCTTACAGGGTCAGGAAACACCATATATTTT; CDR3: CASSLHLTGSGNTIYF
length: 16; D: TRBD2; V: TRBV27; J: TRBJ2-1; size: once; DNA: TGTGCCAGCAGGCGAGCGGGGGGATCGTCCTACAATGAGCAGTTCTTC; CDR3: CASRRAGGSSYNEQFF
length: 15; D: .; V: TRBV7-2; J: TRBJ1-2; size: .; DNA: TGTGCCAGCAGCCCGTCGGCGGAGATTAACTATGGCTACACCTTC; CDR3: CASSPSAEINYGYTF
length: 15; D: TRBD1; V: TRBV5-8; J: TRBJ2-3; size: .; DNA: TGTGCCAGCAGCTTAGGGGGCCTTAGCACAGATACGCAGTATTTT; CDR3: CASSLGGLSTDTQYF
length: 14; D: .; V: TRBV10-1; J: TRBJ1-4; size: once; DNA: TGCGCCAGCAGTTGGACTTCAACTAATGAAAAACTGTTTTTT; CDR3: CASSWTSTNEKLFF
length: 16; D: .; V: TRBV4-3; J: TRBJ1-4; size: few; DNA: TGCGCCAGCAGCCAAGATCGGGTAGGAATTAATGAAAAACTGTTTTTT; CDR3: CASSQDRVGINEKLFF
length: 12; D: .; V: TRBV27; J: TRBJ2-1; size: few; DNA: TGTGCCAGCAGTTTTAAAGGGGGTGAGCAGTTCTTC; CDR3: CASSFKGGEQFF
length: 12; D: .; V: TRBV28; J: TRBJ1-2; size: .; DNA: TGTGCCAGCAGCGGACAGAGTTATGGCTACACCTTC; CDR3: CASSGQSYGYTF
length: 19; D: TRBD2; V: TRBV4-2; J: TRBJ2-3; size: .; DNA: TGTGCCAGCAGCCACCTAGGGACTAGCGGGGGGCATCGCACAGATACGCAGTATTTT; CDR3: CASSHLGTSGGHRTDTQYF
length: 13; D: TRBD1; V: TRBV2; J: TRBJ1-5; size: .; DNA: TGTGCCAGCGGGACAGGGATGAATCAGCCCCAGCATTTT; CDR3: CASGTGMNQPQHF
length: 15; D: TRBD1; V: TRBV5-4; J: TRBJ2-1; size: .; DNA: TGTGCCAGCAGCTCCACCGGGACAGGGGACAATGAGCAGTTCTTC; CDR3: CASSSTGTGDNEQFF
length: 17; D: TRBD2; V: TRBV28; J: TRBJ2-5; size: .; DNA: TGTGCCAGCAGTTCTCGGACTAGCGGGGGTTTTGGGGAGACCCAGTACTTC; CDR3: CASSSRTSGGFGETQYF
length: 18; D: .; V: TRBV4-1; J: TRBJ1-3; size: once; DNA: TGCGCCAGCAGCCAGGGGCCGTCGGGTTCAATTTCTGGAAACACCATATATTTT; CDR3: CASSQGPSGSISGNTIYF
length: 15; D: .; V: TRBV18; J: TRBJ2-2; size: .; DNA: TGTGCCAGCTCACCTCTCAGGGAGGCCACCGGGGAGCTGTTTTTT; CDR3: CASSPLREATGELFF
length: 13; D: .; V: TRBV5-1; J: TRBJ1-4; size: .; DNA: TGCGCCAGCAGCTTGGCCGGGAATGAAAAACTGTTTTTT; CDR3: CASSLAGNEKLFF
length: 15; D: .; V: TRBV15; J: TRBJ2-1; size: .; DNA: TGTGCCACCAGCAGAGAGACTAGCTCCTACAATGAGCAGTTCTTC; CDR3: CATSRETSSYNEQFF
length: 14; D: .; V: TRBV7-6; J: TRBJ2-7; size: .; DNA: TGTGCCAGCAGCTCCCTCGAGGGTTACTACGAGCAGTACTTC; CDR3: CASSSLEGYYEQYF
length: 16; D: TRBD2; V: TRBV7-2; J: TRBJ2-1; size: .; DNA: TGTGCCAGCAGCTCTAGAGCGGGGGGTTCATACAATGAGCAGTTCTTC; CDR3: CASSSRAGGSYNEQFF
length: 14; D: .; V: TRBV2; J: TRBJ1-2; size: once; DNA: TGTGCCAGCAGTGTTACAGGGATCTCCTCTGGCTACACCTTC; CDR3: CASSVTGISSGYTF
length: 15; D: TRBD1; V: TRBV14; J: TRBJ1-4; size: few; DNA: TGTGCCAGCAGCCAAGGAGGCAGGGGGCTCGGGAAACTGTTTTTT; CDR3: CASSQGGRGLGKLFF
length: 15; D: TRBD2; V: TRBV19; J: TRBJ2-7; size: .; DNA: TGTGCCAGTAGCCGACTAGCGGGGGAATTCTACGAGCAGTACTTC; CDR3: CASSRLAGEFYEQYF
length: 15; D: .; V: TRBV7-2; J: TRBJ1-3; size: .; DNA: TGTGCCAGCAGCTTACAATACGGCTCTGGAAACACCATATATTTT; CDR3: CASSLQYGSGNTIYF
length: 14; D: TRBD2; V: TRBV28; J: TRBJ2-5; size: .; DNA: TGTGCCAGCAGTTTGGGGGGGTACCAAGAGACCCAGTACTTC; CDR3: CASSLGGYQETQYF
length: 15; D: .; V: TRBV2; J: TRBJ2-2; size: .; DNA: TGTGCCAGCAGAATTGACAGAACGGGTACCGGGGAGCTGTTTTTT; CDR3: CASRIDRTGTGELFF
length: 15; D: .; V: TRBV9; J: TRBJ1-4; size: .; DNA: TGTGCCAGCAGCGTAATAGACATACCCCTTGAAAAACTGTTTTTT; CDR3: CASSVIDIPLEKLFF
length: 14; D: .; V: TRBV4-3; J: TRBJ1-1; size: few; DNA: TGCGCCAGCAGCCTTGACGCAGGGGACACTGAAGCTTTCTTT; CDR3: CASSLDAGDTEAFF
length: 15; D: .; V: TRBV15; J: TRBJ1-1; size: .; DNA: TGTGCCACCAGCAGAGATGGCGGTCGAACTACTGAAGCTTTCTTT; CDR3: CATSRDGGRTTEAFF
length: 15; D: .; V: TRBV15; J: TRBJ1-3; size: .; DNA: TGTGCCACCAGCAGAGCTCAGGTTCCTGGAAACACCATATATTTT; CDR3: CATSRAQVPGNTIYF
length: 15; D: .; V: TRBV18; J: TRBJ2-2; size: once; DNA: TGTGCCAGCTCACCAGAGACTTGGCCGCTCGGGGAGCTGTTTTTT; CDR3: CASSPETWPLGELFF
length: 14; D: .; V: TRBV5-1; J: TRBJ1-1; size: .; DNA: TGCGCCAGCAGCTTGGGGGGAGGGAACACTGAAGCTTTCTTT; CDR3: CASSLGGGNTEAFF
length: 15; D: .; V: TRBV5-1; J: TRBJ2-5; size: .; DNA: TGCGCCAGCAGCTTGGGTTGGCTAGCTGGGGAGACCCAGTACTTC; CDR3: CASSLGWLAGETQYF
length: 14; D: .; V: TRBV6-1; J: TRBJ2-7; size: .; DNA: TGTGCCAGCAGTGAAGAGCCGCGCTCCTACGAGCAGTACTTC; CDR3: CASSEEPRSYEQYF
length: 14; D: .; V: TRBV2; J: TRBJ2-1; size: few; DNA: TGTGCCAGCATGGAGGAGTTTTTTTACAATGAGCAGTTCTTC; CDR3: CASMEEFFYNEQFF
length: 14; D: TRBD1; V: TRBV7-6; J: TRBJ2-7; size: .; DNA: TGTGCCAGCAGCCGCGGACAGGGTAATGACGAGCAGTACTTC; CDR3: CASSRGQGNDEQYF
length: 15; D: TRBD2; V: TRBV6-4; J: TRBJ2-1; size: .; DNA: TGTGCCAGCAGTGGTACTGCGGGGGGTTACAATGAGCAGTTCTTC; CDR3: CASSGTAGGYNEQFF